What follows are 17 T cell receptor beta chains derived from one specimen sequenced in a study of blood T cell repertoires in COVID-19. Repertoires were generated with immunoSEQ multiplex PCR, while TCRdb's copy carries only in-frame clones and drops some. The table has 250,000 to 300,000 clones, around 80% seen once; the top ten hold approximately 5%. Sequenced sample: PBMCs or T cells enriched from blood (not recorded which). These receptors were obtained from a man aged 40-49 years who had been exposed to COVID-19.

V usage is TRBV7-3 and J usage is TRBJ2-3; 10 positions agree with TRBD2. Germline V lookup: CDR1 SGHTA, CDR2 FQGTGA. This CDR3 region has 18 residues. Trimming removed 5 bases from V and 3 bases from J; junction bases left unmatched: 14. CDR3: CASSPRAGGQIVTDTQYF. In DNA, the CDR3 is TGTGCCAGCAGCCCACGAGCGGGAGGGCAAATTGTGACAGATACGCAGTATTTT.

This chain joins TRBV10-2 and TRBJ2-7, with D possibly TRBD2 on 5 matching bases. Germline V lookup: CDR1 WSHSY, CDR2 SAAADI. The V gene lost 7 bases and the J gene lost 3 bases, with 10 bases spanning the gap. The CDR3 length is 12 residues. This chain's CDR3 is CASKADRYEQYF. CDR3 nucleotides: TGCGCCAGCAAAGCGGACCGCTACGAGCAGTACTTC.

Written as DNA, the CDR3 is TGTGCCAGCAGTCGGGACAGGGGGATTGGGTACTTC. Translating gives CASSRDRGIGYF. This chain uses TRBV12-3 or TRBV12-4 with TRBJ2-4, with TRBD1 matching 11 bases. This CDR3 region has 12 residues. The V and J ends lost 5 bases and 15 bases, in that order; junction bases with no gene match: 6.

This chain links TRBV5-6 with TRBJ1-1, with D maybe TRBD1 (6 bases). Germline-derived CDR1 and CDR2 are SGHDT and YYEEEE. V was pared by 0 bases and J by 3 bases, with 9 bases between. The CDR3 contains 14 residues. In DNA form, the CDR3 reads TGTGCCAGCAGCTTGGGAGACAGGCACACTGAAGCTTTCTTT. It encodes CASSLGDRHTEAFF.

CDR3 DNA sequence: TGTGCCAGGCCCGTGAGGCGAAGCTCCTACAATGAGCAGTTCTTC. This gives the protein CARPVRRSSYNEQFF. The V call is TRBV19, the J call TRBJ2-1; D gene uncertain. The V end lost 9 bases, the J end lost 0 bases, and 15 bases lay between the germline ends. The CDR3 sequence is 15 residues long. CDR1 and CDR2 from the germline V gene are LNHDA and SQIVND (reference sequence). Together with reference TRBV19 and TRBJ2-1, the CDR3 gives the full variable domain: DGGITQSPKYLFRKEGQNVTLSCEQNLNHDAMYWYRQDPGQGLRLIYYSQIVNDFQKGDIAEGYSVSREKKESFPLTVTSAQKNPTAFYLCARPVRRSSYNEQFFGPGTRLTVL.

J is TRBJ2-3 and V is TRBV10-1; 9 nucleotides line up with TRBD1. CDR1 and CDR2 from the germline V gene are WNHNN and SYGVQD (reference sequence). The CDR3 totals 15 residues. V shed 5 bases and J 4 bases; nucleotides not matched to a gene: 7. This CDR3 reads CASSWGQGAPDTQYF. The CDR3 DNA follows: TGCGCCAGCAGTTGGGGACAGGGAGCTCCAGATACGCAGTATTTT.

This rearrangement joins TRBV12-5 to TRBJ1-2; D is perhaps TRBD1 (5 bases). CDR3 size: 15 residues. CDR1 LGHNT and CDR2 FRNRAP come from the germline V gene. Trimming stripped 6 bases from V and 4 bases from J, with 18 bases between. The CDR3 here is CASGPGPPGSYGYTF. The CDR3 DNA reads as TGTGCTAGTGGCCCAGGCCCCCCAGGGTCCTATGGCTACACCTTC.

This chain links TRBV11-3 with TRBJ1-1; the D gene is possibly TRBD1 (5 bases). Trimming stripped 2 bases from V and 3 bases from J, with 19 bases between. CDR1 and CDR2 (germline): SGHNT, YENEEA. This CDR3 region has 17 residues. CDR3 sequence (DNA): TGTGCCAGCAGCTTACACGAGTTAAGCCAAGGGGACACTGAAGCTTTCTTT. Amino acid sequence: CASSLHELSQGDTEAFF. The entire variable domain, with the rest obtained from reference TRBV11-3 and TRBJ1-1, is as follows: EAGVVQSPRYKIIEKKQPVAFWCNPISGHNTLYWYLQNLGQGPELLIRYENEEAVDDSQLPKDRFSAERLKGVDSTLKIQPAELGDSAVYLCASSLHELSQGDTEAFFGQGTRLTVV.

The rearrangement links TRBV5-6 to TRBJ2-5; D unclear. V lost 0 bases, J lost 5 bases, and 8 bases lay in between. The CDR3 totals 13 residues. The V gene's germline CDR1 is SGHDT and CDR2 YYEEEE. Here the CDR3 reads CASSLVLRETQYF. DNA for the CDR3: TGTGCCAGCAGCTTGGTTCTACGGGAGACCCAGTACTTC. The variable domain in full, with the rest retrieved from reference TRBV5-6 and TRBJ2-5, is DAGVTQSPTHLIKTRGQQVTLRCSPKSGHDTVSWYQQALGQGPQFIFQYYEEEERQRGNFPDRFSGHQFPNYSSELNVNALLLGDSALYLCASSLVLRETQYFGPGTRLLVL.

V is TRBV7-3 and J is TRBJ2-3, with D tentatively TRBD2 (5 bases). The CDR3 is 11 amino acids. In germline, CDR1 is SGHTA, CDR2 FQGTGA. The ends were cut back, 4 bases at V and 9 bases at J, with 8 bases in the middle. The CDR3 coding sequence is TGTGCCAGCAGCTCCGAGGGCACGCAGTATTTT. Its protein product is CASSSEGTQYF. The whole variable domain, remainder taken from reference TRBV7-3 and TRBJ2-3, is GAGVSQTPSNKVTEKGKYVELRCDPISGHTALYWYRQSLGQGPEFLIYFQGTGAADDSGLPNDRFFAVRPEGSVSTLKIQRTERGDSAVYLCASSSEGTQYFGPGTRLTVL.

The chain is built from TRBV5-1 and TRBJ2-3, with a weak D call TRBD2 (5 bases). Germline lookup yields CDR1 SGHRS and CDR2 YFSETQ. The CDR3 runs 17 residues. Trimming stripped 0 bases from V and 0 bases from J, with 14 bases between. The CDR3 DNA follows: TGCGCCAGCAGCTTGGTTCCCGCCGGGGATAGCACAGATACGCAGTATTTT. Residues: CASSLVPAGDSTDTQYF.

Note on this clone: This sequence is one base from a far larger clone and is likely a read error. The V gene is TRBV7-3, the J gene TRBJ1-1; 7 bases match TRBD1. V lost 4 bases, J lost 1 base, and 0 bases stayed unmatched. Germline V lookup: CDR1 SGHTA, CDR2 FQGTGA. The CDR3 totals 13 residues. In DNA, the CDR3 is TGTGCCAGCAGCTGGGACAGGAACACTGAAGCTTTCTTT. This codes for CASSWDRNTEAFF.

About this clone: The same CDR3 arises from other DNA sequences in this sample as well. J is TRBJ2-7 and V is TRBV7-9; D ambiguous. V lost 3 bases to trimming and J lost 0 bases, with 9 bases between them. Germline V gene sequence: CDR1 SEHNR, CDR2 FQNEAQ (reference sequence). The CDR3 spans 14 residues. The CDR3 loop is CASSLGAVSYEQYF. CDR3 bases: TGTGCCAGCAGCTTGGGCGCTGTCTCCTACGAGCAGTACTTC.

The chain combines TRBV25-1 with TRBJ2-1; the match to TRBD2 covers 9 bases. CDR3 length equals 14 residues. From germline, CDR1 is MGHDK and CDR2 SYGVNS. The ends lost 1 base at V and 9 bases at J; junction bases unmatched: 4. Here the CDR3 reads CASSEWTSDGEQFF. The CDR3 nucleotides read TGTGCCAGCAGTGAATGGACTAGCGATGGTGAGCAGTTCTTC.

This chain joins TRBV19 and TRBJ2-1; D unresolved. Between the trimmed V and J ends, which lost 5 bases and 9 bases, there was a span of 20 bases. The CDR3 consists of 15 residues. Germline CDR1 reads LNHDA; CDR2 reads SQIVND (reference sequence). In DNA form, the CDR3 reads TGTGCCAGTAGTCCCCGAGCCCGTACGGTAAGTGAGCAGTTCTTC. Its translation is CASSPRARTVSEQFF.

This chain links TRBV5-8 with TRBJ1-2; D remains unclear. Between the trimmed V and J ends, which lost 0 bases and 4 bases, there was a span of 7 bases. This CDR3 has 13 residues. Germline V lookup: CDR1 SGHTS, CDR2 YDEGEE. CDR3 DNA: TGTGCCAGCAGCTTGGTGGGGAGCTATGGCTACACCTTC. Protein sequence: CASSLVGSYGYTF.

This chain joins TRBV5-6 and TRBJ1-6, with D possibly TRBD1 on 5 matching bases. Trimming pared 0 bases from V and 13 bases from J, leaving 11 bases between. Germline lookup yields CDR1 SGHDT and CDR2 YYEEEE. CDR3 length: 13 amino acids. In nucleotides, the CDR3 is TGTGCCAGCAGCTTGGGACAGTCTCGGCCCCTCCACTTT. This encodes CASSLGQSRPLHF.